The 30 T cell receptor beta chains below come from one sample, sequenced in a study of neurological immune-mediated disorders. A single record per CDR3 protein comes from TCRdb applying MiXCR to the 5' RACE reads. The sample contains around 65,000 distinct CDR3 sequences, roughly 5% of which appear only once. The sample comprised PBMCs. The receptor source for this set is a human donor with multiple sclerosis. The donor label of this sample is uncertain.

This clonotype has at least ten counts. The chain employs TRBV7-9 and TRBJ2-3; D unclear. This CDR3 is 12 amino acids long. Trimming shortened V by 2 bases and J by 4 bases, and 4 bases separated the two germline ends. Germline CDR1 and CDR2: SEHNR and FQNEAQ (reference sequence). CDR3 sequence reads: CASSLRPDTQYF. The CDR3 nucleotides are TGTGCCAGCAGCTTAAGACCAGATACGCAGTATTTT. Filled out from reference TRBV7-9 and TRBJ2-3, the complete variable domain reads DTGVSQNPRHKITKRGQNVTFRCDPISEHNRLYWYRQTLGQGPEFLTYFQNEAQLEKSRLLSDRFSAERPKGSFSTLEIQRTEQGDSAMYLCASSLRPDTQYFGPGTRLTVL.

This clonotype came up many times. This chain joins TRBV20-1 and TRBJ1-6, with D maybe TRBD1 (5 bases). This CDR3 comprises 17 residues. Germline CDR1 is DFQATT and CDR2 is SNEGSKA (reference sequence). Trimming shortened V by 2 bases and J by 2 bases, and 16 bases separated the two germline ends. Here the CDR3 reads CSARPFYEGTYNSPLHF. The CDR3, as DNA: TGCAGTGCTAGACCCTTTTATGAGGGGACCTATAATTCACCCCTCCACTTT.

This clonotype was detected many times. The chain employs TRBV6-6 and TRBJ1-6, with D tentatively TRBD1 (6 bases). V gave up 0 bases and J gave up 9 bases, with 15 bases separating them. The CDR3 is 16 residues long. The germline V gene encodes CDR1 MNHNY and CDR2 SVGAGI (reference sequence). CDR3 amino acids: CASSYSKRRGISPLHF. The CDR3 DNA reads TGTGCCAGCAGTTACTCAAAAAGGAGGGGGATTTCACCCCTCCACTTT.

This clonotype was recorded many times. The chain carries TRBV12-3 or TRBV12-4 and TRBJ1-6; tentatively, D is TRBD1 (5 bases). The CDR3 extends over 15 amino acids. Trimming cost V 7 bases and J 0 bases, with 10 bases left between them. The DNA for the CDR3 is TGTGCCAGCAAACGGGGCACCTCCTATAATTCACCCCTCCACTTT. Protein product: CASKRGTSYNSPLHF.

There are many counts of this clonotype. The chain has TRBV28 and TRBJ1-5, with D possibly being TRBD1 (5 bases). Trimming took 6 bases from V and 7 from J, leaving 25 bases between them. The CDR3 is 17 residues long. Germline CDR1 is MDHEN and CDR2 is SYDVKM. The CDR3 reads CASRPGTGGKISQPQHF. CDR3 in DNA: TGTGCCAGCAGACCCGGGACCGGAGGCAAGATATCCCAGCCCCAGCATTTT.

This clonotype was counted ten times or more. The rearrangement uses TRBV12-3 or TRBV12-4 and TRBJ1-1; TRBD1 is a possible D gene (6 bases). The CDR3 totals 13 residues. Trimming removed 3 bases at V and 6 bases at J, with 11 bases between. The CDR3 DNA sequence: TGTGCCAGCAGTTTTTCGGCAGGGGCTGAAGCTTTCTTT. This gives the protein CASSFSAGAEAFF.

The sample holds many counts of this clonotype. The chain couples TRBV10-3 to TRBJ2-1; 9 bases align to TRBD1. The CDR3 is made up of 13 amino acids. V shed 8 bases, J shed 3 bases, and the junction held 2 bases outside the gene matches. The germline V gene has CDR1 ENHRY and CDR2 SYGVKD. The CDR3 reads CAIRDRVYNEQFF. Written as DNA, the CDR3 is TGTGCCATCCGGGACAGGGTCTACAATGAGCAGTTCTTC.

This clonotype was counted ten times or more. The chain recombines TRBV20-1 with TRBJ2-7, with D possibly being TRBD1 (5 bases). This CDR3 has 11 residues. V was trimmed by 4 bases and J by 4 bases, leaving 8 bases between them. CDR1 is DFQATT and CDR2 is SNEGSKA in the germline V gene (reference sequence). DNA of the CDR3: TGCAGTGCTACCCAGGGTTACGAGCAGTACTTC. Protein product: CSATQGYEQYF.

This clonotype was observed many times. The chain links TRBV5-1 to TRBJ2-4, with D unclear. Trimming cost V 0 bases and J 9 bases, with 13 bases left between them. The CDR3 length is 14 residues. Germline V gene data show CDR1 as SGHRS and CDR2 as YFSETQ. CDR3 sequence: CASSLGESPSIQYF. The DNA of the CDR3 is TGCGCCAGCAGCTTGGGCGAATCTCCAAGCATTCAGTACTTC.

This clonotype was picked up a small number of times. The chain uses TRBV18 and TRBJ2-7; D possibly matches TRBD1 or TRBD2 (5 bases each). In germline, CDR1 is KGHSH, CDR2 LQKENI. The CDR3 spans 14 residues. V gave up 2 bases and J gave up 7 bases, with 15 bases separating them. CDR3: CASSPGTALLEQYF. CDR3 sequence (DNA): TGTGCCAGCTCACCAGGGACCGCCCTTTTAGAGCAGTACTTC.

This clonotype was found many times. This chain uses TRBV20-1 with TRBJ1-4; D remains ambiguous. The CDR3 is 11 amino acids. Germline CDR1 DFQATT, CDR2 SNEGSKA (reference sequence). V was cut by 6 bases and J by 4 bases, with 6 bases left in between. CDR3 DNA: TGCAGTGCCTCAGTTAATGAAAAACTGTTTTTT. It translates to CSASVNEKLFF.

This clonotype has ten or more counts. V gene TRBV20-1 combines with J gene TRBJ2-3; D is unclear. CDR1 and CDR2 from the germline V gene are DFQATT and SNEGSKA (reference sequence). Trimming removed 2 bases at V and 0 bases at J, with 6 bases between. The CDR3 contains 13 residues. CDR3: CSARQASTDTQYF. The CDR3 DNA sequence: TGCAGTGCTAGACAAGCCAGCACAGATACGCAGTATTTT.

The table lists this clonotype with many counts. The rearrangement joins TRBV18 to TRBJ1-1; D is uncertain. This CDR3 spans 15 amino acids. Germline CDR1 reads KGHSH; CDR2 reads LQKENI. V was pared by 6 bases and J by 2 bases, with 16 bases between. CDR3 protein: CASSIPGNINTEAFF. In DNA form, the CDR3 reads TGTGCCAGCTCTATCCCCGGGAACATCAACACTGAAGCTTTCTTT.

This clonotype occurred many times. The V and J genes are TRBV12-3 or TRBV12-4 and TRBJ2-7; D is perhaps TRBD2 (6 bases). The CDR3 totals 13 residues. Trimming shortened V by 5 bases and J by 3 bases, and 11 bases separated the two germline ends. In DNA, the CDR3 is TGTGCCAGCAGTCCCGGCGGGGTCTACGAGCAGTACTTC. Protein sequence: CASSPGGVYEQYF.

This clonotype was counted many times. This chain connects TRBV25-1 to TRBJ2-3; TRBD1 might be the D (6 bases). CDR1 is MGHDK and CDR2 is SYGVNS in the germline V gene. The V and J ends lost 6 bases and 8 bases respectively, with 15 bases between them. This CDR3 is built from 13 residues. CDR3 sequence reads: CASRDRITATQYF. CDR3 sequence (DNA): TGTGCCAGCAGGGACAGAATTACTGCTACGCAGTATTTT.

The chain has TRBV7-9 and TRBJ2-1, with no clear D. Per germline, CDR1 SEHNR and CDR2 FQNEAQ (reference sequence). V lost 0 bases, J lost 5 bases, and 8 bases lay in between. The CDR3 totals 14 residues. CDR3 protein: CASSLAVAHNEQFF. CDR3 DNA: TGTGCCAGCAGCTTAGCGGTAGCCCACAATGAGCAGTTCTTC.

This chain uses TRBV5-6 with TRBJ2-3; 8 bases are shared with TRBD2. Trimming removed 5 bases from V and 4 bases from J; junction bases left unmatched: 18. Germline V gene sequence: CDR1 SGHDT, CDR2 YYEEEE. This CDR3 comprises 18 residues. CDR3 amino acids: CASSSVQGLAINPDTQYF. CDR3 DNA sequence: TGTGCCAGCAGTTCCGTCCAAGGACTAGCTATTAACCCAGATACGCAGTATTTT.

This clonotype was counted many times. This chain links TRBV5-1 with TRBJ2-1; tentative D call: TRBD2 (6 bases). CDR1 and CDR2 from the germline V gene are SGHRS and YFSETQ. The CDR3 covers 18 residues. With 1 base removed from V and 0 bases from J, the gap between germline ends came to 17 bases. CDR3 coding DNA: TGCGCCAGCAGCTTGAGTCCGCAGGGACTTGGCTCCTACAATGAGCAGTTCTTC. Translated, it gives CASSLSPQGLGSYNEQFF.

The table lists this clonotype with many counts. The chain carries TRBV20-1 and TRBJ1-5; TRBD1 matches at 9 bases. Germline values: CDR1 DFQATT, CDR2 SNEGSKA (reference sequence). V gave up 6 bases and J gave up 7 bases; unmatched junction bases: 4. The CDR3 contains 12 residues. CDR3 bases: TGCAGTGCGGGGACAGGGTCCCAGCCCCAGCATTTT. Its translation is CSAGTGSQPQHF.

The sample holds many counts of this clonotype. CDR3 sequence: CASSLGPTINTEAFF. The CDR3 region has the DNA TGTGCCAGCAGCTTGGGACCCACAATCAACACTGAAGCTTTCTTT. The rearrangement joins TRBV5-6 to TRBJ1-1, with D uncertain. The CDR3 has 15 residues. Germline-derived CDR1 and CDR2 are SGHDT and YYEEEE. V lost 0 bases and J lost 2, with 11 bases in between.

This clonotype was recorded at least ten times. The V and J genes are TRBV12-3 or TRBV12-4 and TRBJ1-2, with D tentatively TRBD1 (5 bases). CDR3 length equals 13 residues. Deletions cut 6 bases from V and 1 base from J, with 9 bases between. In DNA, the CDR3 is TGTGCCAGCAGCAGCGGACATAACTATGGCTACACCTTC. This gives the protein CASSSGHNYGYTF.

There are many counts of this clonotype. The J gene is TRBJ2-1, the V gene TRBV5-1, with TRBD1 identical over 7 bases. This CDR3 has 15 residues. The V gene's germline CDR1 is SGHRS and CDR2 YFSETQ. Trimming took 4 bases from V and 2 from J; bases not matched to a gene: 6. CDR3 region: CASSPTGDTYNEQFF. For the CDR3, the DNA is TGCGCCAGCAGCCCAACAGGGGATACCTACAATGAGCAGTTCTTC.

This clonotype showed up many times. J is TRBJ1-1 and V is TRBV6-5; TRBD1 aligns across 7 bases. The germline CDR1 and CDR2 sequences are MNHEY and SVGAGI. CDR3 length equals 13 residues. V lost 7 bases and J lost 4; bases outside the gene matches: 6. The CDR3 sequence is CASTSTGLTEAFF. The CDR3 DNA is TGTGCCAGCACTTCGACAGGGCTCACTGAAGCTTTCTTT.

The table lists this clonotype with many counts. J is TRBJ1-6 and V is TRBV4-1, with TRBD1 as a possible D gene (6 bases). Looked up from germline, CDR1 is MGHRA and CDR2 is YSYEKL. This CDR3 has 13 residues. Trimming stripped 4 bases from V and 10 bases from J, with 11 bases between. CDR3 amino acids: CASSRPGVSPLHF. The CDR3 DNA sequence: TGCGCCAGCAGCCGCCCAGGGGTCTCACCCCTCCACTTT.

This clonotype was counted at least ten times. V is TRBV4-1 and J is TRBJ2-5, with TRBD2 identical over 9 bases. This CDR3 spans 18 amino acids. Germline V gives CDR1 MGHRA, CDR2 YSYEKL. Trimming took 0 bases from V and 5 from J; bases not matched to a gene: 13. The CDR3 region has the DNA TGCGCCAGCAGCCAAGATATTCGTGGTGCCGCGGGAGGGGAGACCCAGTACTTC. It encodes CASSQDIRGAAGGETQYF.

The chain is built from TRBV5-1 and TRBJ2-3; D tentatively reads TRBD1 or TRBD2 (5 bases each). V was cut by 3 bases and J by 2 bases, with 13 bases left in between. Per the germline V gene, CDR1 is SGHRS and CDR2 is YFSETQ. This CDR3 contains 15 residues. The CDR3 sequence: CASSSWDGSTDTQYF. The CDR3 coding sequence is TGCGCCAGCAGCTCCTGGGACGGTTCCACAGATACGCAGTATTTT.

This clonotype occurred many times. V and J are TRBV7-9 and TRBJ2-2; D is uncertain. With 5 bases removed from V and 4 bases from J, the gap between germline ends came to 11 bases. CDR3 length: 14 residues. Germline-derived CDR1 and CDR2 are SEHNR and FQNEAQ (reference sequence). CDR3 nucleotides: TGTGCCAGCAGCCCTTTTCAGACCACCGGGGAGCTGTTTTTT. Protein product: CASSPFQTTGELFF.

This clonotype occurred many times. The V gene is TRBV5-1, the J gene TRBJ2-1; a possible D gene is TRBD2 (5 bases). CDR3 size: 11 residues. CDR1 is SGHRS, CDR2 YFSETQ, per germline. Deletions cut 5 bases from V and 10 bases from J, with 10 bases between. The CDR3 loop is CASRDGREQFF. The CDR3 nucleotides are TGCGCCAGCAGAGATGGGAGAGAGCAGTTCTTC.

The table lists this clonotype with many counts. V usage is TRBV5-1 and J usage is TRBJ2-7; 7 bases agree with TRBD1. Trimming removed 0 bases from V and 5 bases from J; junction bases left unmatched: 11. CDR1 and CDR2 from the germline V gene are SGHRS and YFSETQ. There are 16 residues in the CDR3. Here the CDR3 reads CASSLEGQVILDEQYF. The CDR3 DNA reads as TGCGCCAGCAGCTTGGAAGGACAGGTGATTTTGGACGAGCAGTACTTC.

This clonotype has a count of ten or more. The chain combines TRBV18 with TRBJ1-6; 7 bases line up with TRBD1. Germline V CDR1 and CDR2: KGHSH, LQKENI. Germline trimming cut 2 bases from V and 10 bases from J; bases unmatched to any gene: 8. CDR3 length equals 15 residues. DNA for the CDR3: TGTGCCAGCTCACCATGGCAGGGGGTAGAATCACCCCTCCACTTT. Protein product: CASSPWQGVESPLHF.